Below are 4 T cell receptor beta chains sequenced from a single sample in a study of shared clonotypes between healthy human individuals. Using immunoSEQ multiplex PCR, the repertoire was profiled, and TCRdb retains in-frame clones only, with some absent. The sample consists of 780,000 or so clones, roughly two thirds of them appearing once. Specimen: memory CD4+ T cells sorted from blood. Subset of the sample: CD45RA-negative fraction. These receptors came from a woman under 40 in good health.

This clone was recorded only once. This chain links TRBV5-4 with TRBJ2-3; 10 bases line up with TRBD2. Germline CDR1 SGHNT, CDR2 YYREEE (reference sequence). Trimming cost V 1 base and J 6 bases; bases outside gene matches: 5. The CDR3 runs 15 residues. The DNA of the CDR3 is TGTGCCAGCAGCTTGAGCGGGAGGGCCTATGATACGCAGTATTTT. Its protein product is CASSLSGRAYDTQYF.

The chain joins TRBV5-4 to TRBJ1-2; D unresolved. CDR1 is SGHNT, CDR2 YYREEE, per germline (reference sequence). CDR3 length: 14 residues. Trimming removed 5 bases at V and 0 bases at J, with 11 bases between. CDR3 amino acids: CASSPHIPNYGYTF. The CDR3 bases are TGTGCCAGCAGTCCCCATATCCCTAACTATGGCTACACCTTC.

This chain uses TRBV5-1 with TRBJ2-1; 9 nucleotides match TRBD2. Germline CDR1 and CDR2: SGHRS and YFSETQ. V was clipped by 4 bases and J by 4 bases; unmatched bases: 6. This CDR3 contains 15 residues. The CDR3 DNA reads as TGCGCCAGCAGCAAATCTAGCGGGGAGTACAATGAGCAGTTCTTC. Its protein is CASSKSSGEYNEQFF.

The chain employs TRBV19 and TRBJ1-2; no reliable D call. The V and J ends lost 2 bases and 8 bases respectively, with 12 bases between them. Germline values: CDR1 LNHDA, CDR2 SQIVND (reference sequence). The CDR3 covers 13 residues. This CDR3 is CASSIWQASGYTF. The CDR3 nucleotides are TGTGCCAGTAGTATATGGCAGGCGTCGGGCTACACCTTC.